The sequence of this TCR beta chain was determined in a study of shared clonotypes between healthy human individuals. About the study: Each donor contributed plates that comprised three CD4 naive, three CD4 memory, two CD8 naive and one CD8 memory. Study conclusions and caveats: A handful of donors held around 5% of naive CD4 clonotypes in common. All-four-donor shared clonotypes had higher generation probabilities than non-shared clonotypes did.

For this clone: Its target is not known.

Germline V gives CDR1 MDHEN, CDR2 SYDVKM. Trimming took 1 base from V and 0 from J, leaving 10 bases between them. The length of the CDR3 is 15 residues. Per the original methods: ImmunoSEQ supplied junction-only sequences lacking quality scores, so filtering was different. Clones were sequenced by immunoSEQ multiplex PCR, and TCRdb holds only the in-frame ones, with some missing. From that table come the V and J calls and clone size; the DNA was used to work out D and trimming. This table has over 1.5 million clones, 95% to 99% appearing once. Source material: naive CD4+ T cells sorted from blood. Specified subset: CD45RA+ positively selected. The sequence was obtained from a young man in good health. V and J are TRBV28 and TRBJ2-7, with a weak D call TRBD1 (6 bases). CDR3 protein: CASSLFRGLSYEQYF. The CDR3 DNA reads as TGTGCCAGCAGTTTATTCAGGGGCCTCTCCTACGAGCAGTACTTC.